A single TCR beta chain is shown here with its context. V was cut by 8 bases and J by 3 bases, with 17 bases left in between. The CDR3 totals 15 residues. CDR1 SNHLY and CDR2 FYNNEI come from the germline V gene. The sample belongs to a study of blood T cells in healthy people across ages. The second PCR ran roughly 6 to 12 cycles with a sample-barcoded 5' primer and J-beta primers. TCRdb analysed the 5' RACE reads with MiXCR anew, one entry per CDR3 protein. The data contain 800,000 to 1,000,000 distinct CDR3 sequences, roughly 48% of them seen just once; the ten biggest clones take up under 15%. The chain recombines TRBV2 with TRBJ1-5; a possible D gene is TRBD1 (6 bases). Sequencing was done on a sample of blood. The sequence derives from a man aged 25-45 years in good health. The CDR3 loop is CASSRENRDNQPQHF. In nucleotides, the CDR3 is TGTGCCAGCTCCCGAGAAAACAGGGACAATCAGCCCCAGCATTTT.